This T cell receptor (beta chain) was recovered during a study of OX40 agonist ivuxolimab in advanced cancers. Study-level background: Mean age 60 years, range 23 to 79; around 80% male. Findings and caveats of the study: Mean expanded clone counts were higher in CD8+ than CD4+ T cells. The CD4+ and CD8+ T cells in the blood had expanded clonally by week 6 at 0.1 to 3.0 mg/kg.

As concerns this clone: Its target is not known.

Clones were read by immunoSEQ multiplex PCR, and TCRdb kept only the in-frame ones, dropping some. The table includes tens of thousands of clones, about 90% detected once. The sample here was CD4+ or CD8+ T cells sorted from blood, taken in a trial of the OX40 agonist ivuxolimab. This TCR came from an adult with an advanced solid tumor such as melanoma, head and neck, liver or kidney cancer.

CDR3 residues: CASKGPTDTQYF. DNA for the CDR3: TGTGCCAGCAAGGGGCCCACAGATACGCAGTATTTT. The gene calls are TRBV28 and TRBJ2-3, with D possibly matching TRBD1 (5 bases). V was trimmed by 7 bases and J by 2 bases, leaving 7 bases between them. CDR3 length: 12 amino acids. CDR1 and CDR2 (germline): MDHEN, SYDVKM.